The TCR beta chain under discussion was sequenced for a study of Ad26.COV2.S vaccination and SARS-CoV-2 variants. Study overall: Ad26.COV2.S, an intramuscular injection, was given once or twice 56 days apart. General observations from the study: The breadth of spike-specific CD8+ and CD4+ T cell responses after vaccination was reportedly substantial. It is possible that the TCR breadth and depth analyses underestimated the total T cell responses.

TCRdb's copy holds only in-frame clones and misses some; the assay was immunoSEQ multiplex PCR. The sample contains about 480,000 clones, around nine tenths of which appear only once. V gave up 3 bases and J gave up 5 bases, with 10 bases separating them. There are 14 residues in the CDR3. Germline CDR1 reads PRHDT; CDR2 reads FYEKMQ (reference sequence). Treatment: some 19 received Ad26.COV2.S at low or high dose, single or two shots; 5 received placebo; per-sample allocation not given. Day 63 after the first injection of vaccine or placebo was the sampling time. Built on an Ad26 vector, the vaccine expressed Wuhan-strain SARS-CoV-2 spike. With respect to this clone: Its target is not known.

This TCR was recovered from a person between 18 and 60 years old who received the Ad26.COV2.S COVID-19 vaccine or a placebo. The chain combines TRBV13 with TRBJ2-2; possible D gene TRBD2, 6 bases. Sequenced material: peripheral blood, taken in a trial of Ad26.COV2.S vaccine versus placebo. In nucleotides, the CDR3 is TGTGCCAGCAGCTTCCGGGCGGGGACCGGGGAGCTGTTTTTT. Translating it yields CASSFRAGTGELFF.